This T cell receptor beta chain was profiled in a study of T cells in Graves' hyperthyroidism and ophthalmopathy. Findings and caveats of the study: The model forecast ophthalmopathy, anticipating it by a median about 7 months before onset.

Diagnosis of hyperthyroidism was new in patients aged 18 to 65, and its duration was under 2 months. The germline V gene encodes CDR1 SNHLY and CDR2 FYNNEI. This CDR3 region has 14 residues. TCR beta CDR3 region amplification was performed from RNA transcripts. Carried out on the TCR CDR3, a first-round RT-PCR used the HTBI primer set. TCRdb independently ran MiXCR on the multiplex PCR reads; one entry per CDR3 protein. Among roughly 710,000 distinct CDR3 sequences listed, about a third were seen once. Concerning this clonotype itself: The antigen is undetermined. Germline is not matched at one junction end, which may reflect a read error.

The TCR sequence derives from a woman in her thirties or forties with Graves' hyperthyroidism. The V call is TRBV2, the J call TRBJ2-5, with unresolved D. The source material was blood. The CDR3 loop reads CASSLLSGGRLGFF. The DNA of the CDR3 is TGTGCCAGCAGCCTACTTTCGGGCGGACGCCTAGGGTTCTTC. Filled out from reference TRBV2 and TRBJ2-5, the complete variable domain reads EPEVTQTPSHQVTQMGQEVILRCVPISNHLYFYWYRQILGQKVEFLVSFYNNEISEKSEIFDDQFSVERPDGSNFTLKIRSTKLEDSAMYFCASSLLSGGRLGFFGPGTRLLVL.